This TCR beta chain is drawn from a study of response to subunit inactivated influenza vaccine (dated by TCRdb to the late 2010s). Context from the whole study: Deep quantitative profiling of the T cell receptor repertoire was used in the study to follow responses to a trivalent subunit inactivated influenza vaccine. Results the study describes overall, beyond this receptor: The authors suggested that each seasonal influenza vaccination may recruit only a limited number of new T cells.

This clonotype was counted a few times. The antigen this receptor binds is unknown. Base qualities are not recorded, but no much larger clone differs from it by a single base. The library was prepared using RT-PCR. The data were produced on an Illumina HiSeq 2500. TCRdb trimmed public reads at Q25 via fastp, called clones via MiXCR and kept in-frame beta chains. A single entry per CDR3 protein holds the most common genes and DNA from its merged rows. This sample is represented by about 800,000 distinct CDR3 sequences; approximately 21% of them were singletons. The top ten constitute roughly 10% of the sample. CDR1 and CDR2 (SGHDT, YYEEEE) derive from the germline V gene. The CDR3, cysteine through phenylalanine, is 15 amino acids long. The DNA shown is the 45-base CDR3, in frame from base 1. Trimming accounts for 3 bases at V and 3 bases at J, while the number of junction bases matched to no gene is 6.

The chain links TRBV5-6 with TRBJ2-3, and TRBD1 aligns with 8 junction nucleotides. This clonotype was obtained from a man over 45 who received an inactivated influenza vaccine. Donor details come from another sample of the same person, matched by shared clones. Sample: PBMCs from blood, taken about 5 days after vaccination. DNA sequence: TGTGCCAGCAGCTCAGGGGGCCCGAGGACAGATACGCAGTATTTT. Translation gives CASSSGGPRTDTQYF.